A single sample gave rise to the 7 T cell receptor beta chains below, sequenced in a study of T cells in Graves' hyperthyroidism and ophthalmopathy. Template material for amplifying TCR beta CDR3 regions consisted of RNA transcripts. TCR CDR3 regions were first amplified by RT-PCR with HTBI primers. MiXCR, applied by TCRdb to the multiplex PCR reads, yields one record per CDR3 protein. The sample gives 450,000 to 650,000 distinct CDR3 sequences, 15% to 20% of which show up once; 15% to 20% is in the top ten. The sequenced sample was blood. These receptors all come from a woman between 18 and 30 years old with Graves' ophthalmopathy.

This clonotype occurred many times. This chain uses TRBV27 with TRBJ2-7, with a possible D match to TRBD2 (5 bases). Germline assignment: CDR1 MNHEY and CDR2 SMNVEV (reference sequence). The CDR3 totals 13 residues. With 5 bases removed from V and 7 bases from J, the gap between germline ends came to 15 bases. The chain's CDR3 is CASSPSPRREQYF. For the CDR3, the DNA is TGTGCCAGCAGTCCCTCCCCCAGGAGGGAGCAGTACTTC.

This clonotype was recorded many times. This sequence joins TRBV27 and TRBJ2-1; tentatively, D is TRBD2 (6 bases). The CDR3 is 17 amino acids. The germline V gene has CDR1 MNHEY and CDR2 SMNVEV (reference sequence). Deletions cut 3 bases from V and 0 bases from J, with 15 bases between. Here the CDR3 reads CASSFLEAGSSYNEQFF. In DNA, the CDR3 is TGTGCCAGCAGTTTTCTTGAAGCGGGTTCCTCCTACAATGAGCAGTTCTTC.

This clonotype appeared a few times. This chain connects TRBV5-4 to TRBJ2-7; D is ambiguous. Trimming pared 3 bases from V and 2 bases from J, leaving 9 bases between. Germline V gene lookup returns CDR1 SGHNT and CDR2 YYREEE (reference sequence). The CDR3 consists of 13 residues. The DNA of the CDR3 is TGTGCCAGCAGCTCCCTCGAGGCCTACGAGCAGTACTTC. It translates to CASSSLEAYEQYF.

For this clonotype: This may be a read error, as it is one base from a much larger clone. The chain joins TRBV2 to TRBJ2-1; the D is unclear. The ends were cut back, 8 bases at V and 1 base at J, with 18 bases in the middle. This CDR3 spans 16 amino acids. Germline CDR1 is SNHLY and CDR2 is FYNNEI. The chain's CDR3 is CASWSHPPKSYNEQFF. CDR3 coding DNA: TGTGCCAGCTGGTCCCACCCACCGAAGTCCTACAATGAGCAGTTCTTC.

V is TRBV5-1 and J is TRBJ2-7; D is undetermined. Looked up from germline, CDR1 is SGHRS and CDR2 is YFSETQ. This CDR3 is 16 amino acids long. Trimming removed 5 bases at V and 0 bases at J, with 18 bases between. CDR3 amino acids: CASSFSPDPSSYEQYF. The CDR3 nucleotides are TGCGCCAGCAGTTTCAGTCCCGACCCGAGCTCCTACGAGCAGTACTTC.

Notes on this clonotype: A much larger clone lies one base from this, so it may be a read error. The chain's CDR3 is CSARVGGGPSETQYF. The DNA for the CDR3 is TGCAGTGCTAGAGTGGGGGGAGGGCCCTCAGAGACCCAGTACTTC. J is TRBJ2-5 and V is TRBV20-1; 7 nucleotides match TRBD2. The germline CDR1 and CDR2 sequences are DFQATT and SNEGSKA (reference sequence). The CDR3 loop spans 15 amino acids. V was pared by 1 base and J by 4 bases, with 9 bases of the junction left unmatched.

Many counts were recorded for this clonotype. The V and J genes are TRBV7-9 and TRBJ1-3; D not certain. In germline, CDR1 is SEHNR, CDR2 FQNEAQ (reference sequence). This CDR3 contains 15 residues. The V and J ends lost 5 bases and 0 bases respectively, with 11 bases between them. The chain's CDR3 is CASSPQLHSGNTIYF. In nucleotides, the CDR3 is TGTGCCAGCAGCCCACAGTTACACTCTGGAAACACCATATATTTT. The full variable domain, its missing parts supplied by reference TRBV7-9 and TRBJ1-3, is DTGVSQNPRHKITKRGQNVTFRCDPISEHNRLYWYRQTLGQGPEFLTYFQNEAQLEKSRLLSDRFSAERPKGSFSTLEIQRTEQGDSAMYLCASSPQLHSGNTIYFGEGSWLTVV.